The 28 T cell receptor beta chains presented below share a single source sample, sequenced in a study of blood T cell repertoires in COVID-19. Here immunoSEQ multiplex PCR was the method, and the copy in TCRdb shows in-frame clones only, minus some. This table holds 100,000 to 140,000 clones, 85% to 95% found once. Sample: peripheral blood. These receptor sequences come from a woman aged 25 to 39 with acute or convalescent COVID-19.

This chain links TRBV19 with TRBJ2-5; TRBD1 is a possible D gene (6 bases). V was trimmed by 5 bases and J by 4 bases, leaving 8 bases between them. CDR3 length: 12 amino acids. Germline V gene sequence: CDR1 LNHDA, CDR2 SQIVND (reference sequence). The CDR3 coding sequence is TGTGCCAGTAGTTGGGGGCCAGAGACCCAGTACTTC. Residues: CASSWGPETQYF.

The genes are TRBV19 and TRBJ1-5; D unclear. The CDR3 runs 15 residues. V lost 5 bases, J lost 2 bases, and 13 bases lay in between. CDR1 and CDR2 from the germline V gene are LNHDA and SQIVND (reference sequence). The CDR3 sequence: CASSPTQRGNQPQHF. For the CDR3, the DNA is TGTGCCAGTAGTCCCACCCAGAGGGGCAATCAGCCCCAGCATTTT.

V usage is TRBV6-2 or TRBV6-3 and J usage is TRBJ1-5, with 7 bases identical to TRBD1. The CDR3 covers 14 residues. V dropped 5 bases and J dropped 4; count of bases not matched to a gene: 5. Germline CDR1 and CDR2: MNHEY and SVGEGT. DNA of the CDR3: TGTGCCAGCAGTCCCTTGACAGGGAATCAGCCCCAGCATTTT. It translates to CASSPLTGNQPQHF.

This clone was picked up one time. The chain combines TRBV9 with TRBJ2-1, with D hard to call. This CDR3 region has 15 residues. CDR1 and CDR2 (germline): SGDLS, YYNGEE. Trimming stripped 0 bases from V and 1 base from J, with 8 bases between. The CDR3, as DNA: TGTGCCAGCAGCGTAGCCGACGGGTCCTACAATGAGCAGTTCTTC. Amino acid sequence: CASSVADGSYNEQFF.

The chain couples TRBV5-6 to TRBJ1-3; 9 positions match TRBD1. The CDR3 extends over 17 amino acids. Per germline, CDR1 SGHDT and CDR2 YYEEEE. J lost 1 base, V lost 3 bases, and 8 bases had no gene match. CDR3 nucleotides: TGTGCCAGCAGCTATGGCGGGACAGGGTCTTCTGGAAACACCATATATTTT. Protein sequence: CASSYGGTGSSGNTIYF.

The gene calls are TRBV28 and TRBJ1-1, with TRBD1 as a possible D gene (5 bases). V dropped 5 bases and J dropped 0 bases, with 16 bases sitting between them. This CDR3 spans 16 amino acids. Germline loops: CDR1 MDHEN, CDR2 SYDVKM. The CDR3 spells CASSKSGGVVNTEAFF. CDR3 bases: TGTGCCAGCAGTAAGAGTGGAGGGGTAGTGAACACTGAAGCTTTCTTT.

The gene calls are TRBV6-5 and TRBJ1-4, with D unclear. The ends were cut back, 7 bases at V and 7 bases at J, with 19 bases in the middle. Germline V CDR1 and CDR2: MNHEY, SVGAGI. There are 15 residues in the CDR3. The CDR3: CASILRLSGTEKLFF. In DNA, the CDR3 is TGTGCCAGCATTTTACGACTTTCCGGTACTGAAAAACTGTTTTTT.

The rearrangement uses TRBV19 and TRBJ1-1, with TRBD1 identical over 7 bases. This CDR3 is built from 12 residues. From germline, CDR1 is LNHDA and CDR2 SQIVND (reference sequence). J lost 7 bases, V lost 5 bases, and 4 bases had no gene match. This CDR3 reads CASSPRDSEAFF. CDR3 in DNA: TGTGCCAGTAGTCCCCGGGACAGTGAAGCTTTCTTT.

This clone was seen more than once but under ten times. The chain combines TRBV30 with TRBJ1-4; D not certain. CDR1 and CDR2 (germline): GTSNPN, SVGIG (reference sequence). V shed 5 bases and J shed 6 bases, with 16 bases lying between them. This CDR3 comprises 14 residues. CDR3 nucleotide sequence: TGTGCCTGGGCACCCTCCGGGGAGTATGAAAAACTGTTTTTT. It specifies CAWAPSGEYEKLFF.

Comment on this clone: The germline gene is not matched at one end of the junction; a read error may be the cause. This chain's CDR3 is CASTKVGGERVNQQFF. DNA of the CDR3: TGTGCCAGTACCAAGGTGGGGGGAGAGAGGGTCAATCAGCAGTTCTTC. The chain is built from TRBV19 and TRBJ2-1; TRBD2 is a possible D gene (6 bases). CDR3 length equals 16 residues. CDR1 LNHDA and CDR2 SQIVND come from the germline V gene (reference sequence).

The CDR3, as DNA: TGTGCCAGCAGTCTCACGGGACTTCTAACGCAGTATTTT. This translates into CASSLTGLLTQYF. This rearrangement joins TRBV28 to TRBJ2-3, with D possibly being TRBD2 (6 bases). CDR1 and CDR2 (germline): MDHEN, SYDVKM. The CDR3 length is 13 residues. The V end lost 5 bases, the J end lost 9 bases, and 15 bases lay between the germline ends.

This sequence joins TRBV4-1 and TRBJ2-7, with a possible D match to TRBD1 (6 bases). The ends were cut back, 1 base at V and 5 bases at J, with 12 bases in the middle. Germline CDR1 reads MGHRA; CDR2 reads YSYEKL. This CDR3 comprises 14 residues. The CDR3 bases are TGCGCCAGCAGCCAAGGGTACAGGGACCACGAGCAGTACTTC. Its protein product is CASSQGYRDHEQYF.

The chain is built from TRBV7-2 and TRBJ2-7; D perhaps matches TRBD2 (6 bases). Germline values: CDR1 SGHTA, CDR2 FQGNSA. V shed 0 bases and J shed 2 bases, with 14 bases lying between them. CDR3 size: 16 residues. The CDR3 DNA sequence: TGTGCCAGCAGCTTAGCGGGGACTGTACCAACCTACGAGCAGTACTTC. This gives the protein CASSLAGTVPTYEQYF.

J is TRBJ1-6 and V is TRBV10-1; 10 nucleotides align to TRBD1. The ends lost 2 bases at V and 8 bases at J; junction bases unmatched: 3. The CDR3 sequence is 15 residues long. Per the germline V gene, CDR1 is WNHNN and CDR2 is SYGVQD (reference sequence). The CDR3 DNA reads TGCGCCAGCAGTGAGCGGACAGGGGGTGATTCACCCCTCCACTTT. Translated: CASSERTGGDSPLHF.

The rearrangement uses TRBV5-1 and TRBJ2-3; D may be TRBD1 (5 bases). This CDR3 region has 11 residues. Trimming cost V 4 bases and J 9 bases, with 9 bases left between them. From germline, CDR1 is SGHRS and CDR2 YFSETQ. This chain's CDR3 is CASSATGTQYF. CDR3 coding DNA: TGCGCCAGCAGCGCAACAGGAACGCAGTATTTT. Variable domain in full (rest from reference TRBV5-1 and TRBJ2-3): KAGVTQTPRYLIKTRGQQVTLSCSPISGHRSVSWYQQTPGQGLQFLFEYFSETQRNKGNFPGRFSGRQFSNSRSEMNVSTLELGDSALYLCASSATGTQYFGPGTRLTVL.

The chain joins TRBV11-3 to TRBJ1-1; no clear D. The germline V and J ends were trimmed by 4 bases and 4 bases, with 10 bases remaining between them. The CDR3 covers 13 residues. The germline V gene has CDR1 SGHNT and CDR2 YENEEA. The chain's CDR3 is CASSSPRSTEAFF. The CDR3 coding sequence is TGTGCCAGCAGCTCTCCACGTAGCACTGAAGCTTTCTTT.

This clone occurred a few times. This chain uses TRBV18 with TRBJ2-3, with D maybe TRBD1 (6 bases). CDR1 KGHSH and CDR2 LQKENI come from the germline V gene. With 8 bases removed from V and 4 bases from J, the gap between germline ends came to 13 bases. The CDR3 sequence is 13 residues long. The CDR3: CASITQGSDTQYF. CDR3 nucleotide sequence: TGTGCCAGCATCACACAGGGCTCAGATACGCAGTATTTT.

The chain is built from TRBV29-1 and TRBJ1-2, with 8 bases fitting TRBD1. Germline loops: CDR1 SQVTM, CDR2 ANQGSEA. The CDR3 spans 13 residues. V lost 3 bases to trimming and J lost 6 bases; unmatched junction nucleotides: 6. CDR3 region: CSVETGDSHGYTF. The CDR3, as DNA: TGCAGCGTTGAGACAGGGGATTCGCATGGCTACACCTTC.

The CDR3 DNA reads as TGTGCCAGCAGCCCCCCCTCGACCGGGACAGGGAGCCAGCCCCAGCATTTT. Translation: CASSPPSTGTGSQPQHF. This chain joins TRBV28 and TRBJ1-5; TRBD1 agrees at 9 bases. The V gene end was trimmed by 6 bases and the J gene end by 7 bases; junction bases not matched to a gene: 16. The V gene's germline CDR1 is MDHEN and CDR2 SYDVKM. CDR3 size: 17 residues.

V gene TRBV23-1 combines with J gene TRBJ2-1, with D possibly TRBD2 on 6 matching bases. TRBV23-1 is an ORF, and what it does is uncertain. The V and J ends lost 2 bases and 8 bases respectively, with 16 bases between them. This CDR3 comprises 15 residues. The CDR3 spells CASSQGSGDSDEQFF. The CDR3 DNA follows: TGCGCCAGCAGTCAAGGATCGGGAGACTCGGATGAGCAGTTCTTC.

The chain has TRBV28 and TRBJ1-5; possible D gene TRBD1, 5 bases. CDR3 length: 12 amino acids. The V end lost 6 bases, the J end lost 4 bases, and 7 bases lay between the germline ends. Germline values: CDR1 MDHEN, CDR2 SYDVKM. CDR3 bases: TGTGCCAGCAGGCAGGGAAATCAGCCCCAGCATTTT. This translates into CASRQGNQPQHF.

The CDR3 protein is CASSLGGQSTDTQYF. In DNA form, the CDR3 reads TGTGCCAGCAGCTTAGGAGGCCAGTCCACAGATACGCAGTATTTT. The chain has TRBV7-2 and TRBJ2-3; D is uncertain. Germline V CDR1 and CDR2: SGHTA, FQGNSA. The CDR3 runs to 15 residues. Trimming shortened V by 1 base and J by 2 bases, and 10 bases separated the two germline ends.

The chain has TRBV28 and TRBJ2-3, with 7 bases aligning to TRBD1. The CDR3 is 18 amino acids. Germline lookup yields CDR1 MDHEN and CDR2 SYDVKM. With 3 bases clipped from V and 2 bases from J, the junction kept 14 bases outside the gene matches. The CDR3 DNA reads TGTGCCAGCAGTTTCAACACAGGGGCCGGGAAAGACACAGATACGCAGTATTTT. Its protein product is CASSFNTGAGKDTDTQYF.

V and J are TRBV19 and TRBJ1-5; D ambiguous. The germline gives CDR1 LNHDA, CDR2 SQIVND (reference sequence). V lost 3 bases and J 8 bases, leaving 17 bases between the germline ends. CDR3 length equals 15 residues. The CDR3 region has the DNA TGTGCCAGTAGTATTAGGATGGCTTCGGAGGAGCCCCAGCATTTT. This codes for CASSIRMASEEPQHF.

The chain carries TRBV9 and TRBJ1-3, with D unresolved. Germline CDR1 is SGDLS and CDR2 is YYNGEE. The CDR3 spans 15 residues. V lost 4 bases and J 1 base, leaving 12 bases between the germline ends. The CDR3 DNA is TGTGCCAGCAGCATGCGGCCGGGGTCTGGAAACACCATATATTTT. Encoded protein: CASSMRPGSGNTIYF. The full variable domain, its missing parts supplied by reference TRBV9 and TRBJ1-3, is DSGVTQTPKHLITATGQRVTLRCSPRSGDLSVYWYQQSLDQGLQFLIQYYNGEERAKGNILERFSAQQFPDLHSELNLSSLELGDSALYFCASSMRPGSGNTIYFGEGSWLTVV.

This chain links TRBV18 with TRBJ1-5; D not certain. The length of the CDR3 is 14 residues. CDR1 KGHSH and CDR2 LQKENI come from the germline V gene. V was clipped by 4 bases and J by 0 bases, with 7 bases between them. CDR3 bases: TGTGCCAGCTCACACGAACATAGCAATCAGCCCCAGCATTTT. This translates into CASSHEHSNQPQHF. Full variable domain (remainder filled in from reference TRBV18 and TRBJ1-5): NAGVMQNPRHLVRRRGQEARLRCSPMKGHSHVYWYRQLPEEGLKFMVYLQKENIIDESGMPKERFSAEFPKEGPSILRIQQVVRGDSAAYFCASSHEHSNQPQHFGDGTRLSIL.

CDR3 in amino acids: CASSKDRSNYGYTF. The CDR3 DNA reads as TGTGCCAGCAGCAAGGACAGGTCCAACTATGGCTACACCTTC. The chain employs TRBV7-3 and TRBJ1-2; 7 bases line up with TRBD1. The CDR3 runs to 14 residues. V dropped 5 bases and J dropped 2; count of bases not matched to a gene: 5. Germline loops: CDR1 SGHTA, CDR2 FQGTGA. The variable domain in full, completed from reference TRBV7-3 and TRBJ1-2, reads GAGVSQTPSNKVTEKGKYVELRCDPISGHTALYWYRQSLGQGPEFLIYFQGTGAADDSGLPNDRFFAVRPEGSVSTLKIQRTERGDSAVYLCASSKDRSNYGYTFGSGTRLTVV.

The chain uses TRBV6-2 or TRBV6-3 and TRBJ1-2; no clear D gene. With 6 bases removed from V and 5 bases from J, the gap between germline ends came to 16 bases. Per the germline V gene, CDR1 is MNHEY and CDR2 is SVGEGT. There are 14 residues in the CDR3. The CDR3 sequence: CASSPTATGYGYTF. CDR3 nucleotides: TGTGCCAGCAGCCCGACCGCTACCGGGTATGGCTACACCTTC.